The 29 T cell receptor beta chains given below trace back to one sample, sequenced in a study of response to subunit inactivated influenza vaccine. MiXCR, run by TCRdb on the RT-PCR reads, gives a single entry per CDR3 protein. The sample records about 650,000 distinct CDR3 sequences, 11% to 15% being singletons. Sequences were derived from PBMCs from blood, sampled less than 15 days before vaccination. These receptors all come from a man in his fifties who received an inactivated influenza vaccine.

In its sample, this clonotype was seen a few times. The V call is TRBV6-5, the J call TRBJ1-5, with 8 bases lining up with TRBD1. There are 15 residues in the CDR3. Germline V lookup: CDR1 MNHEY, CDR2 SVGAGI. Trimming cost V 2 bases and J 2 bases; bases outside gene matches: 2. The CDR3 bases are TGTGCCAGCAGTTACCTGGGACAGGGCAATCAGCCCCAGCATTTT. Encoded protein: CASSYLGQGNQPQHF.

The chain is built from TRBV7-9 and TRBJ2-7, with D tentatively TRBD2 (5 bases). CDR1 and CDR2 from the germline V gene are SEHNR and FQNEAQ (reference sequence). The CDR3 has 14 amino acids. Trimming removed 4 bases at V and 7 bases at J, with 17 bases between. The CDR3 DNA sequence: TGTGCCAGCAGCTCAGGATCGGGGTTCCAGGAGCAGTACTTC. It translates to CASSSGSGFQEQYF.

The chain has TRBV19 and TRBJ2-7, with D perhaps TRBD1 or TRBD2 (5 bases each). The germline gives CDR1 LNHDA, CDR2 SQIVND (reference sequence). The CDR3 sequence is 14 residues long. The ends were cut back, 2 bases at V and 3 bases at J, with 11 bases in the middle. CDR3 residues: CASSIYPGLYEQYF. The CDR3 DNA sequence: TGTGCCAGTAGTATATACCCGGGGCTCTACGAGCAGTACTTC. Based on the CDR3 plus reference TRBV19 and TRBJ2-7, the full variable domain is DGGITQSPKYLFRKEGQNVTLSCEQNLNHDAMYWYRQDPGQGLRLIYYSQIVNDFQKGDIAEGYSVSREKKESFPLTVTSAQKNPTAFYLCASSIYPGLYEQYFGPGTRLTVT.

There are many counts of this clonotype. The chain links TRBV12-3 or TRBV12-4 to TRBJ2-1, with 11 bases lining up with TRBD2. The CDR3 is made up of 15 amino acids. The trim removed 6 bases at V and 6 bases at J, leaving 7 bases unmatched. The CDR3 sequence is CASSNLAGGSNEQFF. The CDR3, as DNA: TGTGCCAGCAGCAATCTAGCGGGGGGTAGCAATGAGCAGTTCTTC.

The genes are TRBV20-1 and TRBJ2-6; D gene uncertain. The ends were cut back, 6 bases at V and 1 base at J, with 10 bases in the middle. This CDR3 comprises 14 residues. The germline gives CDR1 DFQATT, CDR2 SNEGSKA (reference sequence). CDR3 sequence (DNA): TGCAGTGCCCCCGAGTTTTCTGGGGCCAACGTCCTGACTTTC. Residues: CSAPEFSGANVLTF.

This clonotype was seen a handful of times. The rearrangement links TRBV11-1 to TRBJ2-7; D not resolved. Trimming took off 2 bases at V and 3 bases at J, with 23 bases between the two ends. Germline values: CDR1 SGHAT, CDR2 FQDESV (reference sequence). CDR3 length: 18 amino acids. The CDR3 sequence is CASSLWKGAHSIRYEQYF. In nucleotides, the CDR3 is TGTGCCAGCAGCTTATGGAAGGGCGCCCATAGTATCCGCTACGAGCAGTACTTC.

This clonotype showed up just a few times. The V gene is TRBV6-1, the J gene TRBJ1-6; unclear D gene. Looked up from germline, CDR1 is MNHNS and CDR2 is SASEGT. V lost 5 bases and J lost 5, with 4 bases in between. This CDR3 has 12 residues. CDR3 loop: CASSFDNSPLHF. In DNA form, the CDR3 reads TGTGCCAGCAGTTTTGATAATTCACCCCTCCACTTT.

This clonotype was seen a few times. The chain carries TRBV7-9 and TRBJ2-2; tentatively, D is TRBD1 or TRBD2 (5 bases each). V lost 6 bases and J 1 base, leaving 12 bases between the germline ends. The CDR3 covers 15 residues. Germline values: CDR1 SEHNR, CDR2 FQNEAQ (reference sequence). The CDR3 nucleotides are TGTGCCAGCAGACGAGACAGCGGGAACACCGGGGAGCTGTTTTTT. Its protein is CASRRDSGNTGELFF.

This chain links TRBV10-2 with TRBJ2-3, with TRBD1 as a possible D gene (6 bases). CDR3 length: 14 residues. CDR1 is WSHSY and CDR2 is SAAADI in the germline V gene. The germline V and J ends were trimmed by 7 bases and 1 base, with 12 bases remaining between them. CDR3 bases: TGCGCCAGCACCGTGGGGGCAGGCACAGATACGCAGTATTTT. This codes for CASTVGAGTDTQYF.

This clonotype was seen more than once but under ten times. The chain links TRBV12-3 or TRBV12-4 to TRBJ2-1; D not certain. CDR3 length equals 11 residues. V shed 8 bases and J shed 3 bases, with 5 bases lying between them. The CDR3 nucleotides read TGTGCCAGCGGAGTCTACAATGAGCAGTTCTTC. Protein sequence: CASGVYNEQFF.

The chain carries TRBV4-2 and TRBJ2-2, with 11 bases identical to TRBD2. V was pared by 3 bases and J by 5 bases, with 8 bases of the junction left unmatched. The CDR3 runs 17 residues. The germline V gene has CDR1 LGHNA and CDR2 YNFKEQ. The CDR3 loop reads CASSQSVLAGGTGELFF. CDR3 in DNA: TGTGCCAGCAGCCAGAGTGTCCTAGCGGGGGGTACCGGGGAGCTGTTTTTT.

The chain links TRBV2 to TRBJ2-4; maybe TRBD2 (6 bases). The CDR3 spans 15 residues. Germline-derived CDR1 and CDR2 are SNHLY and FYNNEI. V was cut by 8 bases and J by 0 bases, with 14 bases left in between. The DNA for the CDR3 is TGTGCCAGCCACGGGACTCTCCTAGCCAAAAACATTCAGTACTTC. Amino acid sequence: CASHGTLLAKNIQYF.

This clonotype was recorded many times. V usage is TRBV28 and J usage is TRBJ2-7; 8 positions agree with TRBD1. The CDR3 length is 12 residues. Trimming at V came to 9 bases and at J to 4 bases, leaving 5 bases not matched to a gene. The germline V gene has CDR1 MDHEN and CDR2 SYDVKM. The CDR3 nucleotides read TGTGCCAGTGGGGACAGGCGGTACGAGCAGTACTTC. Translated: CASGDRRYEQYF.

This rearrangement joins TRBV7-6 to TRBJ2-7; D unresolved. Germline CDR1 SGHVS, CDR2 FNYEAQ. This CDR3 comprises 14 residues. V lost 5 bases to trimming and J lost 3 bases, with 14 bases between them. CDR3 protein: CASSPRSAVYEQYF. The DNA for the CDR3 is TGTGCCAGCAGCCCACGCTCGGCGGTCTACGAGCAGTACTTC.

The gene calls are TRBV4-1 and TRBJ2-2; 8 bases agree with TRBD1. J lost 4 bases, V lost 6 bases, and 7 bases had no gene match. The CDR3 loop spans 15 amino acids. Germline values: CDR1 MGHRA, CDR2 YSYEKL. CDR3 amino acids: CASRPGQVGTGELFF. The CDR3 coding sequence is TGCGCCAGCAGACCGGGACAGGTGGGCACCGGGGAGCTGTTTTTT.

This clonotype was counted at least ten times. The J gene is TRBJ2-3, the V gene TRBV6-5; 8 nucleotides align to TRBD2. The CDR3 totals 15 residues. The junction had 3 bases not matched to a gene; V was cut back by 2 bases and J by 2 bases. Germline lookup yields CDR1 MNHEY and CDR2 SVGAGI. The CDR3 region is CASSYGGGPTDTQYF. The DNA of the CDR3 is TGTGCCAGCAGTTACGGCGGGGGGCCCACAGATACGCAGTATTTT.

This clonotype was counted only a few times. The chain's CDR3 is CASRARETQYF. The CDR3 DNA follows: TGTGCCAGCAGGGCCCGGGAGACCCAGTACTTC. The rearrangement joins TRBV28 to TRBJ2-5; D not certain. V dropped 6 bases and J dropped 5 bases, with 7 bases sitting between them. The germline V gene encodes CDR1 MDHEN and CDR2 SYDVKM. The CDR3 has 11 amino acids.

The chain uses TRBV7-9 and TRBJ1-2; 7 positions match TRBD1. CDR1 and CDR2 (germline): SEHNR, FQNEAQ (reference sequence). This CDR3 spans 14 amino acids. V dropped 1 base and J dropped 6; count of bases not matched to a gene: 5. The CDR3 loop reads CASSLDRGIDGYTF. DNA of the CDR3: TGTGCCAGCAGCTTAGACAGGGGAATAGATGGCTACACCTTC. The whole variable domain, filled in from reference TRBV7-9 and TRBJ1-2, reads DTGVSQNPRHKITKRGQNVTFRCDPISEHNRLYWYRQTLGQGPEFLTYFQNEAQLEKSRLLSDRFSAERPKGSFSTLEIQRTEQGDSAMYLCASSLDRGIDGYTFGSGTRLTVV.

This clonotype occurred a few times. The rearrangement joins TRBV20-1 to TRBJ2-5; D remains unclear. V was trimmed by 0 bases and J by 5 bases, leaving 13 bases between them. This CDR3 is 14 amino acids long. CDR1 DFQATT and CDR2 SNEGSKA come from the germline V gene (reference sequence). The chain's CDR3 is CSARDLLGIETQYF. CDR3 nucleotides: TGCAGTGCTAGAGATCTTTTAGGGATCGAGACCCAGTACTTC.

The chain links TRBV4-2 to TRBJ1-2; 11 bases agree with TRBD1. The trim removed 2 bases at V and 6 bases at J, leaving 5 bases unmatched. The CDR3 is 15 amino acids. The V gene's germline CDR1 is LGHNA and CDR2 YNFKEQ. CDR3 nucleotide sequence: TGTGCCAGCAGCCAAAGAGGACAGGGGGCTGATGGCTACACCTTC. Its protein product is CASSQRGQGADGYTF.

In nucleotides, the CDR3 is TGCAGTGCTATAAGGGACGTGAACACAGATACGCAGTATTTT. This gives the protein CSAIRDVNTDTQYF. This chain connects TRBV20-1 to TRBJ2-3; D could derive from TRBD1 or TRBD2 (5 bases each). This CDR3 spans 14 amino acids. The V gene's germline CDR1 is DFQATT and CDR2 SNEGSKA (reference sequence). V shed 4 bases and J shed 2 bases, with 13 bases lying between them.

This clonotype occurred many times. This chain joins TRBV5-5 and TRBJ2-3; D uncertain. The V and J ends lost 0 bases and 10 bases respectively, with 6 bases between them. This CDR3 is 11 amino acids long. Germline V lookup: CDR1 SGHKS, CDR2 YYEKEE (reference sequence). This CDR3 is CASSLGVPQYF. CDR3 DNA: TGTGCCAGCAGCTTGGGGGTTCCGCAGTATTTT.

The genes are TRBV6-2 or TRBV6-3 and TRBJ2-7, with D maybe TRBD1 (5 bases). The V gene lost 7 bases and the J gene lost 0 bases, with 13 bases spanning the gap. CDR3 length: 14 amino acids. Germline V CDR1 and CDR2: MNHEY, SVGEGT. This CDR3 is CASTAGLSSYEQYF. In DNA, the CDR3 is TGTGCCAGCACGGCAGGGCTGAGCTCCTACGAGCAGTACTTC.

This clonotype came up a few times. The gene calls are TRBV20-1 and TRBJ2-2; 12 bases match TRBD2. The V gene end was trimmed by 8 bases and the J gene end by 5 bases; junction bases not matched to a gene: 6. This CDR3 is built from 14 residues. Germline CDR1 DFQATT, CDR2 SNEGSKA (reference sequence). The CDR3 loop reads CSFLAGGSTGELFF. CDR3 sequence (DNA): TGCAGTTTTCTAGCGGGGGGGAGTACCGGGGAGCTGTTTTTT.

The chain links TRBV4-2 to TRBJ2-7; a possible D gene is TRBD1 (5 bases). V lost 1 base, J lost 3 bases, and 10 bases lay in between. Germline CDR1 LGHNA, CDR2 YNFKEQ. The length of the CDR3 is 14 residues. The CDR3 DNA sequence: TGTGCCAGCAGCCAAGGAAGGGGCGTCTACGAGCAGTACTTC. As protein: CASSQGRGVYEQYF.

The chain employs TRBV29-1 and TRBJ1-3; no reliable D call. Germline V gene lookup returns CDR1 SQVTM and CDR2 ANQGSEA. The CDR3 is 14 residues long. Trimming took off 0 bases at V and 7 bases at J, with 13 bases between the two ends. The CDR3, as DNA: TGCAGCGTTGAAGAATTGGGTTTGCGGAACACCATATATTTT. It specifies CSVEELGLRNTIYF. Filled out from reference TRBV29-1 and TRBJ1-3, the complete variable domain reads SAVISQKPSRDICQRGTSLTIQCQVDSQVTMMFWYRQQPGQSLTLIATANQGSEATYESGFVIDKFPISRPNLTFSTLTVSNMSPEDSSIYLCSVEELGLRNTIYFGEGSWLTVV.

This clonotype occurred a few times. The rearrangement uses TRBV2 and TRBJ1-5, with D tentatively TRBD1 (6 bases). CDR3 size: 13 residues. V lost 6 bases and J 3 bases, leaving 9 bases between the germline ends. Germline V gene data show CDR1 as SNHLY and CDR2 as FYNNEI. The CDR3 nucleotides are TGTGCCAGCAGGGGGGGCCACAATCAGCCCCAGCATTTT. Amino acid sequence: CASRGGHNQPQHF. Full variable domain (missing parts from reference TRBV2 and TRBJ1-5): EPEVTQTPSHQVTQMGQEVILRCVPISNHLYFYWYRQILGQKVEFLVSFYNNEISEKSEIFDDQFSVERPDGSNFTLKIRSTKLEDSAMYFCASRGGHNQPQHFGDGTRLSIL.

This clonotype was seen just once. V is TRBV9 and J is TRBJ1-4, with TRBD1 matching 8 bases. Trimming at V came to 4 bases and at J to 7 bases, leaving 9 bases not matched to a gene. Germline CDR1 and CDR2: SGDLS and YYNGEE. The CDR3 runs to 15 residues. The CDR3 protein is CASSRDRGIGEKLFF. The DNA of the CDR3 is TGTGCCAGCAGCAGAGACAGGGGAATCGGTGAAAAACTGTTTTTT.

This clonotype was detected a few times. V and J are TRBV2 and TRBJ2-3; 7 positions match TRBD2. Per germline, CDR1 SNHLY and CDR2 FYNNEI. CDR3 length: 14 residues. Germline trimming cut 7 bases from V and 2 bases from J; bases unmatched to any gene: 6. For the CDR3, the DNA is TGTGCCAGCATGCCCGGGACTAACACAGATACGCAGTATTTT. Residues: CASMPGTNTDTQYF. Full variable domain (remainder filled in from reference TRBV2 and TRBJ2-3): EPEVTQTPSHQVTQMGQEVILRCVPISNHLYFYWYRQILGQKVEFLVSFYNNEISEKSEIFDDQFSVERPDGSNFTLKIRSTKLEDSAMYFCASMPGTNTDTQYFGPGTRLTVL.